This TCR beta chain was recovered during a study of blood T cells in healthy people across ages. Study as a whole: Template switching caught about one barcoded beta molecule for each two T cells. Findings and caveats of the study: TCR beta diversity, measured per million T cells, fell in a roughly linear way with age.

The CDR3 loop spans 12 amino acids. Germline V CDR1 and CDR2: MNHNY, SVGAGI (reference sequence). The ends were cut back, 8 bases at V and 7 bases at J, with 12 bases in the middle. At least ten counts were recorded for this clonotype. The antigen is unknown. With a J-beta primer mix and a sample-barcoded 5' primer, a second PCR ran roughly 6 to 12 cycles. A single record per CDR3 protein comes from TCRdb applying MiXCR to the 5' RACE reads. The sample contains fewer than 800,000 distinct CDR3 sequences, around 48% of which appear only once. Isolation per sample recovered at least 7 million PBMCs. The origin of this receptor is a woman aged 55 to 70 in good health. The chain carries TRBV6-6 and TRBJ2-1; D is perhaps TRBD2 (5 bases). The sequencing input was blood. CDR3 in DNA: TGTGCCAGCTTGCTAGCAGGAAATGAGCAGTTCTTC. Residues: CASLLAGNEQFF.